Listed here are 25 T cell receptor beta chains from one sample, sequenced in a study of T cell responses to AZD1222 COVID-19 vaccine. The table came from immunoSEQ multiplex PCR; TCRdb's copy has only in-frame clones and leaves some out. The sample has around 200,000 clones; approximately 93% are singletons. This sample comprised peripheral blood, obtained on day 0 of AZD1222 vaccination. Every receptor here comes from an adult in good health.

The chain employs TRBV6-6 and TRBJ2-2, with unresolved D. Germline CDR1 reads MNHNY; CDR2 reads SVGAGI (reference sequence). V was cut by 0 bases and J by 6 bases, with 5 bases left in between. CDR3 length equals 13 residues. The CDR3 DNA is TGTGCCAGCAGTTACTCATTCGCCGGGGAGCTGTTTTTT. Its translation: CASSYSFAGELFF.

The rearrangement joins TRBV28 to TRBJ2-7; a weak D match, TRBD1 (6 bases). The germline gives CDR1 MDHEN, CDR2 SYDVKM. The CDR3 runs 13 residues. V was trimmed by 11 bases and J by 6 bases, leaving 20 bases between them. For the CDR3, the DNA is TGTGCCGGCCAGGGGCAGGGGACGGGCGAGCAGTACTTC. Its translation: CAGQGQGTGEQYF.

This chain joins TRBV18 and TRBJ1-4; D gene uncertain. From germline, CDR1 is KGHSH and CDR2 LQKENI. V lost 4 bases and J 2 bases, leaving 11 bases between the germline ends. The CDR3 sequence is 15 residues long. The CDR3 bases are TGTGCCAGCTCACGCTCGGGAGGGACTAATGAAAAACTGTTTTTT. Residues: CASSRSGGTNEKLFF.

The V call is TRBV2, the J call TRBJ1-2, with D uncertain. The CDR3 has 15 amino acids. The germline gives CDR1 SNHLY, CDR2 FYNNEI. The germline V and J ends were trimmed by 0 bases and 2 bases, with 10 bases remaining between them. In nucleotides, the CDR3 is TGTGCCAGCAGTGAAGCCTCTTCCCGAAACTATGGCTACACCTTC. Protein sequence: CASSEASSRNYGYTF. Together with reference TRBV2 and TRBJ1-2, the CDR3 gives the full variable domain: EPEVTQTPSHQVTQMGQEVILRCVPISNHLYFYWYRQILGQKVEFLVSFYNNEISEKSEIFDDQFSVERPDGSNFTLKIRSTKLEDSAMYFCASSEASSRNYGYTFGSGTRLTVV.

The chain has TRBV10-2 and TRBJ1-5, with a weak D call TRBD1 (6 bases). Germline CDR1 reads WSHSY; CDR2 reads SAAADI. This CDR3 has 13 amino acids. Trimming took 1 base from V and 7 from J, leaving 8 bases between them. The CDR3 region is CASSELQGQPQHF. CDR3 bases: TGCGCCAGCAGTGAGTTACAGGGACAGCCCCAGCATTTT.

The chain has TRBV19 and TRBJ1-5; no definite D call. Germline lookup yields CDR1 LNHDA and CDR2 SQIVND (reference sequence). V was shortened by 8 bases and J by 0 bases, with 5 bases between the two germline ends. This CDR3 is built from 12 residues. CDR3 DNA: TGTGCCAGTCAAAGTAGCAATCAGCCCCAGCATTTT. Translating gives CASQSSNQPQHF.

The chain employs TRBV29-1 and TRBJ2-7; 8 bases match TRBD1. The CDR3 runs 14 residues. V dropped 2 bases and J dropped 2; count of bases not matched to a gene: 5. Germline V lookup: CDR1 SQVTM, CDR2 ANQGSEA. The CDR3 spells CSVELQGAAYEQYF. CDR3 nucleotide sequence: TGCAGCGTTGAACTGCAGGGGGCGGCCTACGAGCAGTACTTC.

CDR3 protein: CASSQDRESYQPQHF. CDR3 nucleotide sequence: TGTGCCAGCAGCCAAGACAGGGAGAGTTATCAGCCCCAGCATTTT. This rearrangement joins TRBV3-1 (or the pseudogene TRBV3-2) to TRBJ1-5; D is possibly TRBD1 (5 bases). CDR3 length: 15 residues. In germline, CDR1 is LGHDT, CDR2 YNNKEL (reference sequence). V was trimmed by 0 bases and J by 5 bases, leaving 11 bases between them.

The rearrangement joins TRBV5-4 to TRBJ1-1; D is ambiguous. Trimming cost V 4 bases and J 5 bases, with 12 bases left between them. Germline V gene lookup returns CDR1 SGHNT and CDR2 YYREEE (reference sequence). This CDR3 region has 13 residues. DNA for the CDR3: TGTGCCAGCAGCATCCCGGGGATAACTGAAGCTTTCTTT. This sequence encodes CASSIPGITEAFF.

The chain joins TRBV5-1 to TRBJ2-7; D unclear. Germline CDR1 reads SGHRS; CDR2 reads YFSETQ. Deletions cut 4 bases from V and 2 bases from J, with 10 bases between. This CDR3 has 13 residues. The CDR3 nucleotides read TGCGCCAGCAGCACCGACTCCCCCTACGAGCAGTACTTC. This translates into CASSTDSPYEQYF. Full variable domain (rest looked up from reference TRBV5-1 and TRBJ2-7): KAGVTQTPRYLIKTRGQQVTLSCSPISGHRSVSWYQQTPGQGLQFLFEYFSETQRNKGNFPGRFSGRQFSNSRSEMNVSTLELGDSALYLCASSTDSPYEQYFGPGTRLTVT.

This sequence joins TRBV5-1 and TRBJ2-7; perhaps TRBD1 as D (5 bases). Trimming took off 2 bases at V and 2 bases at J, with 8 bases between the two ends. The CDR3 runs to 13 residues. Germline CDR1 is SGHRS and CDR2 is YFSETQ. The CDR3 sequence is CASSFSGTYEQYF. CDR3 nucleotides: TGCGCCAGCAGCTTTTCAGGGACCTACGAGCAGTACTTC. The full variable domain, completed using reference TRBV5-1 and TRBJ2-7, is KAGVTQTPRYLIKTRGQQVTLSCSPISGHRSVSWYQQTPGQGLQFLFEYFSETQRNKGNFPGRFSGRQFSNSRSEMNVSTLELGDSALYLCASSFSGTYEQYFGPGTRLTVT.

This clone is a singleton in its sample. The V and J genes are TRBV19 and TRBJ1-4; D might be TRBD1 (6 bases). With 7 bases removed from V and 4 bases from J, the gap between germline ends came to 13 bases. This CDR3 is built from 14 residues. Germline V gives CDR1 LNHDA, CDR2 SQIVND (reference sequence). The CDR3 DNA sequence: TGTGCCAGTACTACACAGGGAAATAATGAAAAACTGTTTTTT. Translating it yields CASTTQGNNEKLFF.

The chain has TRBV25-1 and TRBJ1-2; D is perhaps TRBD1 (5 bases). The germline V gene encodes CDR1 MGHDK and CDR2 SYGVNS. Deletions cut 8 bases from V and 7 bases from J, with 17 bases between. This CDR3 contains 13 residues. CDR3 nucleotides: TGTGCCAGCCATCCCGGGGGAGTGGTTGGCTACACCTTC. Translation: CASHPGGVVGYTF.

The genes are TRBV18 and TRBJ2-1, with D possibly being TRBD2 (6 bases). The CDR3 totals 13 residues. Trimming took 6 bases from V and 5 from J, leaving 11 bases between them. Germline V lookup: CDR1 KGHSH, CDR2 LQKENI. The CDR3 spells CASSGLGDNEQFF. In nucleotides, the CDR3 is TGTGCCAGCTCGGGACTGGGGGACAATGAGCAGTTCTTC.

The chain has TRBV7-9 and TRBJ1-2; D is possibly TRBD1 (5 bases). The CDR3 covers 14 residues. Trimming left V 5 bases short and J 6 bases short, with 16 bases between. Germline V gene lookup returns CDR1 SEHNR and CDR2 FQNEAQ (reference sequence). The CDR3 DNA follows: TGTGCCAGCAGCCCGGGACCCCAAACCCATGGCTACACCTTC. It yields the protein CASSPGPQTHGYTF.

This clone showed up just once. This chain connects TRBV28 to TRBJ2-6, with D perhaps TRBD1 (5 bases). The CDR3 is 13 amino acids. CDR1 and CDR2 (germline): MDHEN, SYDVKM. Trimming left V 9 bases short and J 2 bases short, with 8 bases between. CDR3 bases: TGTGCCAGTACAGGCCCTGGGGCCAACGTCCTGACTTTC. As protein: CASTGPGANVLTF.

This chain joins TRBV27 and TRBJ1-5; no firm D call. Germline CDR1 and CDR2: MNHEY and SMNVEV (reference sequence). The length of the CDR3 is 15 residues. Deletions cut 0 bases from V and 0 bases from J, with 6 bases between. This chain's CDR3 is CASSLSQVSNQPQHF. CDR3 nucleotide sequence: TGTGCCAGCAGTTTATCCCAGGTTAGCAATCAGCCCCAGCATTTT.

The chain links TRBV3-1 (or the pseudogene TRBV3-2) to TRBJ2-5; D call uncertain. This CDR3 comprises 12 residues. V gave up 4 bases and J gave up 2 bases, with 5 bases separating them. The germline V gene encodes CDR1 LGHDT and CDR2 YNNKEL (reference sequence). The DNA of the CDR3 is TGTGCCAGCAGCCCGTTTCAAGAGACCCAGTACTTC. Its protein is CASSPFQETQYF.

The chain links TRBV28 to TRBJ1-3; possible D gene TRBD1, 6 bases. The V gene lost 6 bases and the J gene lost 0 bases, with 15 bases spanning the gap. Germline assignment: CDR1 MDHEN and CDR2 SYDVKM. This CDR3 region has 16 residues. The chain's CDR3 is CASSAQGGFSGNTIYF. The CDR3 DNA sequence: TGTGCCAGCAGCGCCCAAGGGGGATTCTCTGGAAACACCATATATTTT.

The genes are TRBV9 and TRBJ2-2, with D possibly TRBD2 on 6 matching bases. The germline V gene has CDR1 SGDLS and CDR2 YYNGEE. V dropped 6 bases and J dropped 1 base, with 10 bases sitting between them. This CDR3 comprises 14 residues. DNA of the CDR3: TGTGCCAGCAACCGAGCGGGGAACACCGGGGAGCTGTTTTTT. Its protein is CASNRAGNTGELFF. Variable domain in full (rest from reference TRBV9 and TRBJ2-2): DSGVTQTPKHLITATGQRVTLRCSPRSGDLSVYWYQQSLDQGLQFLIQYYNGEERAKGNILERFSAQQFPDLHSELNLSSLELGDSALYFCASNRAGNTGELFFGEGSRLTVL.

This chain links TRBV3-1 (or the pseudogene TRBV3-2) with TRBJ1-4, with TRBD1 identical over 7 bases. Germline V gives CDR1 LGHDT, CDR2 YNNKEL (reference sequence). The CDR3 sequence is 15 residues long. V shed 1 base, J shed 8 bases, and the junction held 7 bases outside the gene matches. The CDR3: CASSQGDRWEEKLFF. The CDR3 DNA sequence: TGTGCCAGCAGCCAAGGGGACAGATGGGAGGAAAAACTGTTTTTT.

The chain links TRBV7-2 to TRBJ2-7, with 9 bases fitting TRBD1. Trimming at V came to 5 bases and at J to 2 bases, leaving 4 bases not matched to a gene. The CDR3 runs to 14 residues. Germline V CDR1 and CDR2: SGHTA, FQGNSA. In DNA form, the CDR3 reads TGTGCCAGCAGCCCCAGACAGGGGGCCTACGAGCAGTACTTC. Protein: CASSPRQGAYEQYF.

The rearrangement joins TRBV6-1 to TRBJ1-5; D is undetermined. There are 12 residues in the CDR3. V shed 2 bases and J shed 4 bases, with 3 bases lying between them. Germline values: CDR1 MNHNS, CDR2 SASEGT. This CDR3 is CASSELNQPQHF. DNA of the CDR3: TGTGCCAGCAGTGAATTAAATCAGCCCCAGCATTTT.

The V gene is TRBV6-4, the J gene TRBJ1-2; D ambiguous. The germline V and J ends were trimmed by 2 bases and 6 bases, with 19 bases remaining between them. CDR3 size: 16 residues. Germline CDR1 and CDR2: MRHNA and SNTAGT. The CDR3 DNA reads TGTGCCAGCAGTGACAACCCTTCTTCCCCCTTGGATGGCTACACCTTC. The encoded protein is CASSDNPSSPLDGYTF.

V gene TRBV6-5 combines with J gene TRBJ1-5; D call uncertain. Germline-derived CDR1 and CDR2 are MNHEY and SVGAGI. Deletions cut 2 bases from V and 3 bases from J, with 8 bases between. The length of the CDR3 is 14 residues. CDR3 region: CASSYGQHNQPQHF. The DNA of the CDR3 is TGTGCCAGCAGTTACGGGCAGCACAATCAGCCCCAGCATTTT.